This T cell receptor beta chain was captured in a study of T cell responses to AZD1222 COVID-19 vaccine. As for the study in general: Second-dose groups at about 4 or about 12 weeks were pooled. Notes on the study in general: A reported finding is that nearly half of spike-specific TCRs target unmutated variant regions. The CD4 TCRs associated with vaccination extended across spike and predominated at 160-218 and 743-854. Donors skewed white British and female; clonal diversity was possibly underestimated.

V was pared by 0 bases and J by 9 bases, with 8 bases of the junction left unmatched. CDR3 length equals 15 residues. Looked up from germline, CDR1 is SNHLY and CDR2 is FYNNEI. Clones were read by immunoSEQ multiplex PCR, and TCRdb kept only the in-frame ones, dropping some. The sample holds under 130,000 clones, 92% seen once. In regard to this clone: Its antigen is unknown.

This clonotype was obtained from an adult in good health. The chain is built from TRBV2 and TRBJ1-3, with 7 bases matching TRBD1. This specimen consisted of peripheral blood, obtained on day 0 of AZD1222 vaccination. The DNA of the CDR3 is TGTGCCAGCAGTGAAGCTGGGAGGAACAGGGGCACCATATATTTT. This translates into CASSEAGRNRGTIYF.